The 16 T cell receptor beta chains below were found in one sample sequenced in a study of glioma-infiltrating T cells. The iRepertoire nested amplicon-rescue multiplex PCR amplified TCR alpha and beta CDR3s from RNA. MiXCR, applied by TCRdb to the multiplex PCR reads, yields one record per CDR3 protein. The repertoire holds 400,000 or so distinct CDR3 sequences, with 41% as singletons. Sequencing was done on a sample of glioma tissue, nonneoplastic brain tissue, or PBMCs (not recorded which). These receptors were collected from a human donor with low-grade glioma or glioblastoma, undergoing nonglioma brain surgery, or in good health (not recorded which).

This clonotype was observed a handful of times. This chain joins TRBV18 and TRBJ2-7; TRBD1 might be the D (5 bases). Trimming removed 9 bases at V and 4 bases at J, with 16 bases between. The V gene's germline CDR1 is KGHSH and CDR2 LQKENI. This CDR3 has 13 amino acids. The CDR3 reads CASKSDQGYEQYF. The CDR3 DNA is TGTGCCAGTAAATCCGACCAGGGATACGAGCAGTACTTC. The full variable domain, with the rest looked up from reference TRBV18 and TRBJ2-7, is NAGVMQNPRHLVRRRGQEARLRCSPMKGHSHVYWYRQLPEEGLKFMVYLQKENIIDESGMPKERFSAEFPKEGPSILRIQQVVRGDSAAYFCASKSDQGYEQYFGPGTRLTVT.

This chain joins TRBV5-4 and TRBJ2-1, with D possibly matching TRBD2 (5 bases). CDR3 size: 13 residues. Trimming took off 2 bases at V and 5 bases at J, with 8 bases between the two ends. Per the germline V gene, CDR1 is SGHNT and CDR2 is YYREEE (reference sequence). The CDR3 DNA is TGTGCCAGCAGCTTCGAAGCGGACAATGAGCAGTTCTTC. Translation: CASSFEADNEQFF.

The V and J genes are TRBV27 and TRBJ2-7; D is tentatively TRBD1 or TRBD2 (5 bases each). The length of the CDR3 is 14 residues. Trimming took 5 bases from V and 6 from J, leaving 17 bases between them. The germline V gene has CDR1 MNHEY and CDR2 SMNVEV (reference sequence). CDR3 nucleotide sequence: TGTGCCAGCAGTCCCAGGGACCGCCTGGGCGAGCAGTACTTC. Protein product: CASSPRDRLGEQYF.

The V gene is TRBV4-3, the J gene TRBJ2-1; the match to TRBD2 covers 8 bases. Looked up from germline, CDR1 is LGHNA and CDR2 is YSLEER. J gave up 3 bases and V 7 bases, and 8 bases lay outside the gene matches. The CDR3 extends over 15 amino acids. For the CDR3, the DNA is TGCGCCAGCATTCCCCGGGCGGGAGGCTACAATGAGCAGTTCTTC. This encodes CASIPRAGGYNEQFF.

This clonotype was seen a few times. This chain joins TRBV7-2 and TRBJ2-7, with 7 bases identical to TRBD2. V lost 5 bases and J lost 2; bases outside the gene matches: 9. This CDR3 spans 15 amino acids. Per germline, CDR1 SGHTA and CDR2 FQGNSA. The CDR3 reads CASSILAAIPYEQYF. The CDR3 region has the DNA TGTGCCAGCAGCATCCTAGCGGCTATTCCCTACGAGCAGTACTTC.

This clonotype has only a few counts. The gene calls are TRBV20-1 and TRBJ2-5; a possible D gene is TRBD2 (6 bases). This CDR3 spans 13 amino acids. With 5 bases removed from V and 2 bases from J, the gap between germline ends came to 12 bases. Germline V gene data show CDR1 as DFQATT and CDR2 as SNEGSKA (reference sequence). This CDR3 is CSAWGLEQETQYF. CDR3 DNA: TGCAGTGCTTGGGGACTGGAACAAGAGACCCAGTACTTC.

The J gene is TRBJ1-1, the V gene TRBV15; no definite D call. Trimming removed 0 bases at V and 0 bases at J, with 8 bases between. This CDR3 has 15 residues. Germline CDR1 is LNHNV and CDR2 is YYDKDF (reference sequence). The CDR3 nucleotides read TGTGCCACCAGCAGAGAGGAGTGGTTGAACACTGAAGCTTTCTTT. Protein product: CATSREEWLNTEAFF.

The chain couples TRBV29-1 to TRBJ2-2; 8 bases match TRBD2. V shed 3 bases and J 6 bases; nucleotides not matched to a gene: 12. Per germline, CDR1 SQVTM and CDR2 ANQGSEA. This CDR3 is built from 16 residues. The CDR3 DNA is TGCAGCGTTGAGGCGAGCGGGAGAAAGACGGCCGGGGAGCTGTTTTTT. Residues: CSVEASGRKTAGELFF.

This sequence joins TRBV4-1 and TRBJ2-7; no definite D call. V dropped 3 bases and J dropped 0 bases, with 15 bases sitting between them. The CDR3 covers 16 residues. Germline V CDR1 and CDR2: MGHRA, YSYEKL. CDR3 in amino acids: CASSQQIGLSSYEQYF. CDR3 coding DNA: TGCGCCAGCAGCCAGCAGATAGGCTTGAGCTCCTACGAGCAGTACTTC.

This rearrangement joins TRBV20-1 to TRBJ2-1; TRBD2 matches at 7 bases. The CDR3 contains 14 residues. V was clipped by 5 bases and J by 2 bases; unmatched bases: 6. Looked up from germline, CDR1 is DFQATT and CDR2 is SNEGSKA (reference sequence). CDR3 loop: CSALRLAPYNEQFF. DNA for the CDR3: TGCAGTGCTTTGCGACTAGCCCCCTACAATGAGCAGTTCTTC.

The chain is built from TRBV11-2 and TRBJ2-3; tentatively, D is TRBD2 (6 bases). Germline V gives CDR1 SGHAT, CDR2 FQNNGV. The V and J ends lost 2 bases and 4 bases respectively, with 7 bases between them. The CDR3 is made up of 13 amino acids. CDR3 in DNA: TGTGCCAGCAGCTTATCGGGAGCAGATACGCAGTATTTT. It yields the protein CASSLSGADTQYF.

As for this clonotype: The junction does not match germline at one end; this may be a read error. The V and J genes are TRBV28 and TRBJ2-1, with D unclear. Germline V gene lookup returns CDR1 MDHEN and CDR2 SYDVKM. CDR3 length equals 13 residues. The DNA of the CDR3 is TGTGCCAGCAGTTTTCTTAGGGCGGATGAGAAGTTCTTC. It specifies CASSFLRADEKFF. Variable domain in full (rest from reference TRBV28 and TRBJ2-1): DVKVTQSSRYLVKRTGEKVFLECVQDMDHENMFWYRQDPGLGLRLIYFSYDVKMKEKGDIPEGYSVSREKKERFSLILESASTNQTSMYLCASSFLRADEKFFGPGTRLTVL.

This chain joins TRBV5-6 and TRBJ2-3; 9 positions match TRBD1. V lost 1 base and J lost 4; bases outside the gene matches: 10. CDR1 and CDR2 from the germline V gene are SGHDT and YYEEEE. The CDR3 sequence is 17 residues long. The chain's CDR3 is CASSLIVGQGGPDTQYF. The DNA for the CDR3 is TGTGCCAGCAGCTTGATTGTGGGACAGGGAGGACCAGATACGCAGTATTTT.

Ten or more counts support this clonotype. The chain uses TRBV20-1 and TRBJ1-5, with 9 bases identical to TRBD1. Looked up from germline, CDR1 is DFQATT and CDR2 is SNEGSKA (reference sequence). The V segment lost 3 bases and the J segment 4 bases; nucleotides outside the gene matches: 4. The CDR3 is made up of 14 amino acids. The CDR3: CSASPGTGNQPQHF. The CDR3 DNA follows: TGCAGTGCTAGTCCTGGGACAGGGAATCAGCCCCAGCATTTT.

This clonotype has at least ten counts. This sequence joins TRBV6-1 and TRBJ2-7; possible D gene TRBD2, 5 bases. Germline lookup yields CDR1 MNHNS and CDR2 SASEGT. The CDR3 is made up of 15 amino acids. The V gene lost 6 bases and the J gene lost 3 bases, with 18 bases spanning the gap. CDR3 sequence reads: CASSPPRRVGYEQYF. CDR3 coding DNA: TGTGCCAGCAGCCCCCCCCGGCGGGTTGGCTACGAGCAGTACTTC.

Details on this clonotype: Being one base from a much bigger clone, this may be a read error. The chain recombines TRBV20-1 with TRBJ1-1; D remains ambiguous. Germline loops: CDR1 DFQATT, CDR2 SNEGSKA (reference sequence). The V gene lost 1 base and the J gene lost 5 bases, with 11 bases spanning the gap. The CDR3 runs 13 residues. The CDR3 nucleotides are TGCAGTGCTAGAGCGCCTGCTAAGACTGAAGCTTTCTTT. This encodes CSARAPAKTEAFF.